This TCR beta chain appears in the sequencing data of a study of shared clonotypes between healthy human individuals. Study-level background: Each donor had three CD4 naive, three CD4 memory, two CD8 naive and one CD8 memory plate. Regarding the study as a whole: Researchers sampled blood only, noting tissue repertoires likely differ.

The assay was run at deep level. Method: immunoSEQ multiplex PCR; TCRdb's copy keeps in-frame clones and lacks some. The table records around 1.9 million clones, approximately 92% of them present only once. This CDR3 has 15 residues. The V gene lost 6 bases and the J gene lost 1 base, with 13 bases spanning the gap. Germline V gene lookup returns CDR1 MNHNS and CDR2 SASEGT. In the naive CD8 group, cells lacked CD45RO and were positively selected for CCR7, so terminally differentiated effector memory CD45RA+ cells were left out. To note about this clone: Its matching antigen is unknown.

The sequencing sample was made of naive CD8+ T cells from PBMCs. This sequence was found in a man aged 18 to 35 in good health. Some clones in this sample may be carry-over from other donors' samples. The chain recombines TRBV6-1 with TRBJ1-5; D possibly corresponds to TRBD1 (5 bases). This chain's CDR3 is CASRDGGLSNQPQHF. The CDR3 coding sequence is TGTGCCAGCAGGGACGGGGGATTGAGCAATCAGCCCCAGCATTTT.